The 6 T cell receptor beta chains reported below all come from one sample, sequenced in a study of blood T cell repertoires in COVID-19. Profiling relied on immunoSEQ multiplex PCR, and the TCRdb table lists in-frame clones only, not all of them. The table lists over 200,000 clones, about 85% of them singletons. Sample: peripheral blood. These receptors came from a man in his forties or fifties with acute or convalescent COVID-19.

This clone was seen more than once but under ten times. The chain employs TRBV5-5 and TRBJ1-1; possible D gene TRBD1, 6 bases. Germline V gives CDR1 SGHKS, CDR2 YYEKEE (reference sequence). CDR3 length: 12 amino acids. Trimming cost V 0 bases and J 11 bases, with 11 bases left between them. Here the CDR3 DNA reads TGTGCCAGCAGCTTGGAACAGGGAGGGGCTTTCTTT. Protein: CASSLEQGGAFF.

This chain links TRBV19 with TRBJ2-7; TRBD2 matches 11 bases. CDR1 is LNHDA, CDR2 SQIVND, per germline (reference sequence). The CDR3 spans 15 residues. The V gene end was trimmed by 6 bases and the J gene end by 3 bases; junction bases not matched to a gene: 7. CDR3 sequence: CASSIGTSGHYEQYF. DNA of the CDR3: TGTGCCAGTAGCATCGGGACTAGCGGCCACTACGAGCAGTACTTC.

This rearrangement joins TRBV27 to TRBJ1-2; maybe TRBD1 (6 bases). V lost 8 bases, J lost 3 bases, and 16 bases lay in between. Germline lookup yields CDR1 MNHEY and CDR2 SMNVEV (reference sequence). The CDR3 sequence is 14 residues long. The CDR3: CASRQDRLDYGYTF. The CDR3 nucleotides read TGTGCCAGCCGCCAAGACAGGTTGGACTATGGCTACACCTTC.

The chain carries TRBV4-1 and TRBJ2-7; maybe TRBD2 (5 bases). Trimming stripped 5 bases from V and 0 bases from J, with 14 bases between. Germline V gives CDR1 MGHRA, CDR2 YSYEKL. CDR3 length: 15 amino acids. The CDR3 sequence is CASSDGVSLSYEQYF. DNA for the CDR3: TGCGCCAGCAGCGACGGGGTTTCCCTCTCCTACGAGCAGTACTTC.

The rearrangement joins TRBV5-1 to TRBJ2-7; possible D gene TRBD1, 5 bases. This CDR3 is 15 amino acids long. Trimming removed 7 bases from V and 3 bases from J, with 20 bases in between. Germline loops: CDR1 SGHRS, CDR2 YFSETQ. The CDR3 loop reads CASSLGQRTIYEQYF. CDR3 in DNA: TGCGCCAGCTCTTTGGGCCAAAGGACAATCTACGAGCAGTACTTC.

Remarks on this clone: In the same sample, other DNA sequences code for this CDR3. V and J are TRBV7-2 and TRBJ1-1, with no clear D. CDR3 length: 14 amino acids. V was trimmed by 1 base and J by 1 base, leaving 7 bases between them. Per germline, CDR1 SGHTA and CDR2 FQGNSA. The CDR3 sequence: CASSLVAGNTEAFF. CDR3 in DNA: TGTGCCAGCAGCTTAGTTGCAGGGAACACTGAAGCTTTCTTT. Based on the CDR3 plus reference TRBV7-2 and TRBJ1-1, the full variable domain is GAGVSQSPSNKVTEKGKDVELRCDPISGHTALYWYRQSLGQGLEFLIYFQGNSAPDKSGLPSDRFSAERTGGSVSTLTIQRTQQEDSAVYLCASSLVAGNTEAFFGQGTRLTVV.